This TCR beta chain was sequenced for a study of blood T cell repertoires in COVID-19. Study-wide context: Sources were T cells, B-cell-depleted T cells, or PBMCs; the material itself was cDNA or gDNA.

Ages ranged from about 18 to 89 years, with residence in about 23 US areas. Self-reported history from a screening survey and questionnaire set each donor's cohort. As processed by the authors: Counts of nucleated cells, estimated from reference gene primer amplification, were obtained. Generated by immunoSEQ multiplex PCR, the TCRdb table keeps only in-frame clones and is missing some. The V and J calls and clone size were taken over from that table, and D and trimming were inferred from the DNA. The top ten hold approximately 3% of the sample, which has about 190,000 clones, less than 85% seen once. The CDR3 consists of 14 residues. The V and J ends lost 0 bases and 9 bases respectively, with 12 bases between them. Germline CDR1 and CDR2: MNHEY and SVGAGI.

The J gene is TRBJ2-1, the V gene TRBV6-5; maybe TRBD2 (5 bases). The sample comprised PBMCs or T cells enriched from blood (not recorded which). This TCR was sampled from a young woman who had recovered from COVID-19. Written as DNA, the CDR3 is TGTGCCAGCAGTTACTCGACCCGGGATAGTGAGCAGTTCTTC. Its translation is CASSYSTRDSEQFF.